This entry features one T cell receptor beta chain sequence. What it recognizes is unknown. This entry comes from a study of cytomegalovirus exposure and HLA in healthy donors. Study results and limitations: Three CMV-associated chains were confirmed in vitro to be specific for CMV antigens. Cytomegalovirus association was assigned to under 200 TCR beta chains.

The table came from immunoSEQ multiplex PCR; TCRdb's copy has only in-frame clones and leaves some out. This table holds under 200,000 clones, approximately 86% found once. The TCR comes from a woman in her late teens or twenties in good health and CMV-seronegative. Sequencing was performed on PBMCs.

DNA of the CDR3: TGCGCCAGCAGCCAGTCCGGGACAGGGGGGACTGAAGCTTTCTTT. Encoded protein: CASSQSGTGGTEAFF. The chain joins TRBV4-3 to TRBJ1-1; TRBD1 matches 11 bases. From germline, CDR1 is LGHNA and CDR2 YSLEER. Trimming at V came to 3 bases and at J to 5 bases, leaving 5 bases not matched to a gene. CDR3 size: 15 residues.